This T cell receptor (beta chain) was profiled in a study of shared clonotypes between healthy human individuals. Sequenced by immunoSEQ multiplex PCR; TCRdb stores in-frame clones only, minus some. This table has about 2.3 million clones, more than 80% appearing once. Trimming took 1 base from V and 0 from J, leaving 12 bases between them. This CDR3 has 16 residues. Germline V gene sequence: CDR1 SGHTA, CDR2 FQGNSA. In its sample, this clone was seen once. The specimen was naive CD4+ T cells from PBMCs. Subset noted: CD45RA+ positively selected. The receptor comes from a man between 18 and 29 years old in good health. Some clones in this sample may be carry-over from other donors' samples. This rearrangement joins TRBV7-2 to TRBJ1-1; unclear D gene. CDR3 protein: CASSLVVPVLNTEAFF. The CDR3, as DNA: TGTGCCAGCAGCTTAGTGGTTCCGGTCTTGAACACTGAAGCTTTCTTT. Complete variable domain (other parts from reference TRBV7-2 and TRBJ1-1): GAGVSQSPSNKVTEKGKDVELRCDPISGHTALYWYRQSLGQGLEFLIYFQGNSAPDKSGLPSDRFSAERTGGSVSTLTIQRTQQEDSAVYLCASSLVVPVLNTEAFFGQGTRLTVV.